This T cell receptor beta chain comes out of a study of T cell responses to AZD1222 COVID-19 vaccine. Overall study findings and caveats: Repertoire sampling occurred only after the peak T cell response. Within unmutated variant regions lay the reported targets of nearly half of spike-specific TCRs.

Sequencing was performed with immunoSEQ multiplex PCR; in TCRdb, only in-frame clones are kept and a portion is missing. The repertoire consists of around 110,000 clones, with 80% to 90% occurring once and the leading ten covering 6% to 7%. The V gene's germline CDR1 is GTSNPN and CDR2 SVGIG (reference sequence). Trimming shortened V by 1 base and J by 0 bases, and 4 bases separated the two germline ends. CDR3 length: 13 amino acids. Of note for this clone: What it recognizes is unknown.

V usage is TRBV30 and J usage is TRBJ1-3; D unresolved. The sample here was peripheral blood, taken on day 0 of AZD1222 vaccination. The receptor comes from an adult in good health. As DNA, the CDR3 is TGTGCCTGGAGTGAGTCCTCTGGAAACACCATATATTTT. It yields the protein CAWSESSGNTIYF.